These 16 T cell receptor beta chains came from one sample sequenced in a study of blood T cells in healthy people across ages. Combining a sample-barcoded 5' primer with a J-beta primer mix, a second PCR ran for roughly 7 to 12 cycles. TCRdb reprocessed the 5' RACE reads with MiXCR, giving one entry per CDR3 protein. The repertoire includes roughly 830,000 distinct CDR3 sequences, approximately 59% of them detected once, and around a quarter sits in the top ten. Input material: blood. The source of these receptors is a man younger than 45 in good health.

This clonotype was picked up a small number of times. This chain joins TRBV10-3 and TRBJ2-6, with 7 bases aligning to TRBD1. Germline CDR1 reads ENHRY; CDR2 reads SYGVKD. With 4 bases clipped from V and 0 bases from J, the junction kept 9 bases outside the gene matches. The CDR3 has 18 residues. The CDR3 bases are TGTGCCATCAGTGTATACAGGGGATGGGACTCTGGGGCCAACGTCCTGACTTTC. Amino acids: CAISVYRGWDSGANVLTF.

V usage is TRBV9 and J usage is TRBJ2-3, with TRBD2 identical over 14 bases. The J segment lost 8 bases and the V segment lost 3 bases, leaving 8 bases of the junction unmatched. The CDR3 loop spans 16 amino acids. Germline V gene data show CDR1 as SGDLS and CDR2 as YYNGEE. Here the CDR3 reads CASSARTSGGWGTQYF. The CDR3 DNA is TGTGCCAGCAGCGCCAGGACTAGCGGGGGGTGGGGTACGCAGTATTTT.

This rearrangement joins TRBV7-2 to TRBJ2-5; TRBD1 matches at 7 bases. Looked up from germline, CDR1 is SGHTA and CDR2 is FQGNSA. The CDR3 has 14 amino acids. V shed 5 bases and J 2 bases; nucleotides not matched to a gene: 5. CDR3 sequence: CASSPQTGQETQYF. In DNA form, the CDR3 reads TGTGCCAGCAGCCCACAGACAGGGCAAGAGACCCAGTACTTC.

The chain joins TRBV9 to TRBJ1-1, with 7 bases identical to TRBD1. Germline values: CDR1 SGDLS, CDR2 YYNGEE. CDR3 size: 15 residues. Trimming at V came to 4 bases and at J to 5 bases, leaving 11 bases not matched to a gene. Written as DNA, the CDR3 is TGTGCCAGCAGCCCGTCCGGGACAGTAGTGACTGAAGCTTTCTTT. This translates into CASSPSGTVVTEAFF.

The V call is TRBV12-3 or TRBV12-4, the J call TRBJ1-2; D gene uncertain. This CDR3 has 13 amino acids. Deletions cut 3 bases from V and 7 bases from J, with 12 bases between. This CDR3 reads CASSFEGFFGYTF. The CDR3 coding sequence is TGTGCCAGCAGTTTCGAAGGGTTTTTTGGCTACACCTTC.

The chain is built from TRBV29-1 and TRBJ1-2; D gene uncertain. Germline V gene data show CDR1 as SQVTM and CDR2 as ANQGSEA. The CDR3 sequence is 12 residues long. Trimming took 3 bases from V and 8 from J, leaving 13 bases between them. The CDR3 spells CSVEPALSGYTF. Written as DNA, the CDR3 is TGCAGCGTTGAGCCGGCCCTCTCCGGCTACACCTTC.

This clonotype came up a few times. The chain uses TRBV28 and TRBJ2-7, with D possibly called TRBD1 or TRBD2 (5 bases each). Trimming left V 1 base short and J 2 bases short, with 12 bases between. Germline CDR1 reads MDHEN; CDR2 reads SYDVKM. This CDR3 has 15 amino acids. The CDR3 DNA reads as TGTGCCAGCAGTTTATCGAGGGGCCTGACCTACGAGCAGTACTTC. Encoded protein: CASSLSRGLTYEQYF.

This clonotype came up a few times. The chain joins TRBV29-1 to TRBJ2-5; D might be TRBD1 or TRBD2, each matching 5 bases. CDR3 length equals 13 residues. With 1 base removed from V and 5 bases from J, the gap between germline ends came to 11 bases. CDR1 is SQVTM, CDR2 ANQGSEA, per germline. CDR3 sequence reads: CSVEGRERETQYF. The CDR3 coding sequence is TGCAGCGTTGAAGGCAGGGAGCGCGAGACCCAGTACTTC.

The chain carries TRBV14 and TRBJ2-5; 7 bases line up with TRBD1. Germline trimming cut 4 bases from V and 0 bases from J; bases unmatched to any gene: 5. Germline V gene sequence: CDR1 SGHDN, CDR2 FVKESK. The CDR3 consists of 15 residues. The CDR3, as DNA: TGTGCCAGCAGCCCCTGGACAGGCGACCAAGAGACCCAGTACTTC. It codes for CASSPWTGDQETQYF. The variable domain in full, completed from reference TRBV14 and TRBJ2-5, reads EAGVTQFPSHSVIEKGQTVTLRCDPISGHDNLYWYRRVMGKEIKFLLHFVKESKQDESGMPNNRFLAERTGGTYSTLKVQPAELEDSGVYFCASSPWTGDQETQYFGPGTRLLVL.

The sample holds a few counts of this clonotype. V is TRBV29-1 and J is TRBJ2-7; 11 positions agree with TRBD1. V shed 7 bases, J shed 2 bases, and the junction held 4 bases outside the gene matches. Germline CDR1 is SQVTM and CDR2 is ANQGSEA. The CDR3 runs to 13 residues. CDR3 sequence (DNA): TGCAGCGCTGGACAGGGGGCGACCTACGAGCAGTACTTC. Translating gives CSAGQGATYEQYF.

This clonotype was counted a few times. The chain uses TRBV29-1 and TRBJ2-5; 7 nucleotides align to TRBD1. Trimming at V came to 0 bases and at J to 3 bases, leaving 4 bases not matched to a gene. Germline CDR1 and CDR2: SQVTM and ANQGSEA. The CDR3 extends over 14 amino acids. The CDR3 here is CSVEDTGTEETQYF. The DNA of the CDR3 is TGCAGCGTTGAAGATACCGGGACAGAAGAGACCCAGTACTTC. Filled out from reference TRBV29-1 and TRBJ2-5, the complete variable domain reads SAVISQKPSRDICQRGTSLTIQCQVDSQVTMMFWYRQQPGQSLTLIATANQGSEATYESGFVIDKFPISRPNLTFSTLTVSNMSPEDSSIYLCSVEDTGTEETQYFGPGTRLLVL.

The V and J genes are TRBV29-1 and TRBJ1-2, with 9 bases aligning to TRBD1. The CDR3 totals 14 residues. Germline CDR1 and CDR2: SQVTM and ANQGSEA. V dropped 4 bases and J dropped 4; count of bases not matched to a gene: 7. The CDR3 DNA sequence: TGCAGCGTTGGAAGGGACAGGGTGGGCTATGGCTACACCTTC. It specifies CSVGRDRVGYGYTF. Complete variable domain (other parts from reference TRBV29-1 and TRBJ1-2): SAVISQKPSRDICQRGTSLTIQCQVDSQVTMMFWYRQQPGQSLTLIATANQGSEATYESGFVIDKFPISRPNLTFSTLTVSNMSPEDSSIYLCSVGRDRVGYGYTFGSGTRLTVV.

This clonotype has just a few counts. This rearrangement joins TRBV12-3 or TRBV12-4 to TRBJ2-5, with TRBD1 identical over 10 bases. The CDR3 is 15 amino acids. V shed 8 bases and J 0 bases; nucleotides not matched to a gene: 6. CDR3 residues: CASVKGQGYQETQYF. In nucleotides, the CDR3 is TGTGCCAGCGTTAAGGGACAGGGGTACCAAGAGACCCAGTACTTC.

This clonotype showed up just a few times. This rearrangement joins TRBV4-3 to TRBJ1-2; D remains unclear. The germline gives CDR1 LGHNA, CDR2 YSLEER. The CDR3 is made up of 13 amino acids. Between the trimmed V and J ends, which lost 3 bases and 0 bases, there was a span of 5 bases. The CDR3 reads CASSHEPNYGYTF. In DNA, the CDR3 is TGCGCCAGCAGCCATGAACCTAACTATGGCTACACCTTC.

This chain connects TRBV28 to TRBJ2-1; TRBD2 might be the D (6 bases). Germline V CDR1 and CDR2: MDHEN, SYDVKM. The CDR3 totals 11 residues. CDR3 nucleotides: TGTGTATCGGGGGTTTACAATGAGCAGTTCTTC. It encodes CVSGVYNEQFF.

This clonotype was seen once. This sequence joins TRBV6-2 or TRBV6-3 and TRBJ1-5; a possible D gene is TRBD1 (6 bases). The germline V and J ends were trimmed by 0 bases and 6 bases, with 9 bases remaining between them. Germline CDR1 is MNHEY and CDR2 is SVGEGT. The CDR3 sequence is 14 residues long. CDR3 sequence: CASSYSQGAQPQHF. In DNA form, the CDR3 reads TGTGCCAGCAGTTACTCACAGGGCGCTCAGCCCCAGCATTTT.